This T cell receptor beta chain was identified in a study of shared clonotypes between healthy human individuals. Turning to the study itself: Every donor yielded three CD4 naive, three CD4 memory, two CD8 naive and one CD8 memory plate.

This CDR3 has 15 residues. CDR1 and CDR2 from the germline V gene are SGDLS and YYNGEE. Trimming stripped 4 bases from V and 3 bases from J, with 14 bases between. Clones were sequenced by immunoSEQ multiplex PCR, and TCRdb holds only the in-frame ones, with some missing. The sample contains about 680,000 clones, roughly 94% of which appear only once. In the naive CD8 group, cells lacked CD45RO and were positively selected for CCR7, so terminally differentiated effector memory CD45RA+ cells were left out. Healthy adults negative for HIV, lacking recent acute infections or vaccinations, served as donors.

The chain is built from TRBV9 and TRBJ2-1; D might be TRBD2 (6 bases). The sequence was obtained from a young man in good health. The source material was naive CD8+ T cells sorted from blood. The CDR3 DNA is TGTGCCAGCAGCCCCGGGTCTAGCGACTACAATGAGCAGTTCTTC. Translated, it gives CASSPGSSDYNEQFF.